A selection of T cell receptor beta chains follows, all from one sample in a study of CD8+ T cells in alopecia areata. Here immunoSEQ multiplex PCR was the method, and the copy in TCRdb shows in-frame clones only, minus some. The sample holds roughly 64,000 clones; about 43% are singletons and the top ten take roughly 20%. The input for sequencing was CD8+ T cells sorted from blood, taken between weeks 36 and 40, from a patient treated with tofacitinib. All receptors derive from a human donor with alopecia areata. Each CDR3 is given with its conserved first and last residue. A D gene is named only where the DNA matches it firmly. Clone size is not always given. Where it is, it says once, few, many or a class for expanded clones.

size | J | V | D | CDR3 | DNA
medium-sized | TRBJ2-1 | TRBV9 | - | CASSVEADSYNEQFF | TGTGCCAGCAGCGTAGAGGCAGACTCCTACAATGAGCAGTTCTTC
few | TRBJ1-2 | TRBV7-9 | TRBD1 | CASSPGGGGYTF | TGTGCCAGCAGCCCAGGGGGCGGCGGCTACACCTTC
- | TRBJ1-1 | TRBV7-3 | - | CASSLNPGSATEAFF | TGTGCCAGCAGCTTAAATCCCGGCTCGGCCACTGAAGCTTTCTTT
many | TRBJ2-3 | TRBV23-1 | - | CASSPGGRSDTQYF | TGCGCCAGCAGCCCAGGGGGGAGATCAGATACGCAGTATTTT
few | TRBJ2-1 | TRBV29-1 | - | CSVVWTHSYNEQFF | TGCAGCGTTGTCTGGACTCACAGCTACAATGAGCAGTTCTTC
few | TRBJ2-5 | TRBV7-8 | TRBD2 | CASSTTAASGSSLYQETQYF | TGTGCCAGCAGCACGACGGCGGCTAGCGGGAGTTCTCTGTACCAAGAGACCCAGTACTTC
- | TRBJ2-7 | TRBV27 | - | CASSRRPGESHEQYF | TGTGCCAGCAGCCGCCGGCCAGGGGAATCCCACGAGCAGTACTTC
- | TRBJ2-5 | TRBV27 | TRBD1 | CASSLIGTDQETQYF | TGTGCCAGCAGTTTAATCGGGACAGATCAAGAGACCCAGTACTTC
once | TRBJ2-7 | TRBV9 | - | CASSDDWRSSYEQYF | TGTGCCAGCAGCGATGATTGGCGGTCCTCCTACGAGCAGTACTTC
- | TRBJ2-1 | TRBV27 | TRBD2 | CASSFSSGPYNEQFF | TGTGCCAGCAGTTTTTCTAGCGGGCCTTACAATGAGCAGTTCTTC
few | TRBJ1-1 | TRBV29-1 | - | CSASVDGTEAFF | TGCAGCGCCTCTGTAGACGGGACAGAAGCTTTCTTT
- | TRBJ2-7 | TRBV5-6 | TRBD1 | CASSWGQGSYEQYF | TGTGCCAGCAGCTGGGGACAGGGCTCCTACGAGCAGTACTTC
- | TRBJ2-5 | TRBV29-1 | - | CTCLESRQETQYF | TGCACCTGCCTAGAATCACGTCAAGAGACCCAATACTTC
once | TRBJ2-7 | TRBV28 | TRBD2 | CASSFGLAVYEQYF | TGTGCCAGCAGTTTTGGACTAGCGGTCTACGAGCAGTACTTC
- | TRBJ2-1 | TRBV14 | - | CASSQRGLYNEQFF | TGTGCCAGCAGCCAACGGGGGCTCTACAATGAGCAGTTCTTC
- | TRBJ2-5 | TRBV2 | - | CASGADRDDQETQYF | TGTGCCAGCGGGGCCGACCGGGACGACCAAGAGACCCAGTACTTC
- | TRBJ1-4 | TRBV2 | TRBD1 | CASSEFWTGLEKLFF | TGTGCCAGCAGTGAATTTTGGACAGGGCTTGAAAAACTGTTTTTT
once | TRBJ1-1 | TRBV4-1 | TRBD1 | CASSQEPGTAYEAFF | TGCGCCAGCAGCCAAGAACCCGGGACAGCCTATGAAGCTTTCTTT
- | TRBJ2-5 | TRBV30 | - | CAWRALAVGETQYF | TGTGCCTGGAGAGCCCTCGCGGTGGGGGAGACCCAGTACTTC